These 4 T cell receptor beta chains share one sample of origin, sequenced in a study of blood T cells in healthy people across ages. Next came a second PCR, run for roughly 7 to 12 cycles, which used a sample-barcoded 5' primer along with a J-beta primer mix. TCRdb analysed the 5' RACE reads with MiXCR anew, one entry per CDR3 protein. The sample includes hundreds of thousands of distinct CDR3 sequences, about half seen only once; the top ten take around a third. The sequenced material came from blood. These receptors came from a woman aged 55-70 years in good health.

This clonotype occurred a few times. The chain employs TRBV27 and TRBJ1-2; 7 nucleotides match TRBD1. Germline assignment: CDR1 MNHEY and CDR2 SMNVEV (reference sequence). V lost 4 bases and J lost 3; bases outside the gene matches: 5. There are 14 residues in the CDR3. CDR3 in DNA: TGTGCCAGCAGTTCAGTACAGGGGTACTATGGCTACACCTTC. Encoded protein: CASSSVQGYYGYTF.

The chain combines TRBV6-5 with TRBJ1-2; 8 bases line up with TRBD1. The CDR3 covers 16 residues. V trimming: 0 bases; J trimming: 3 bases; junction bases outside the gene matches: 6. The germline V gene has CDR1 MNHEY and CDR2 SVGAGI. The CDR3 DNA sequence: TGTGCCAGCAGTTACTCGGGACAGGCTGTTGACTATGGCTACACCTTC. Translating gives CASSYSGQAVDYGYTF.

The chain employs TRBV5-6 and TRBJ1-1; D might be TRBD1 (6 bases). Germline assignment: CDR1 SGHDT and CDR2 YYEEEE. The CDR3 is 15 amino acids. Trimming left V 1 base short and J 5 bases short, with 15 bases between. CDR3 amino acids: CASSLRGAFRTEAFF. CDR3 bases: TGTGCCAGCAGCTTGAGGGGGGCGTTCAGGACTGAAGCTTTCTTT. The full variable domain, its missing parts supplied by reference TRBV5-6 and TRBJ1-1, is DAGVTQSPTHLIKTRGQQVTLRCSPKSGHDTVSWYQQALGQGPQFIFQYYEEEERQRGNFPDRFSGHQFPNYSSELNVNALLLGDSALYLCASSLRGAFRTEAFFGQGTRLTVV.

V usage is TRBV5-1 and J usage is TRBJ2-3; 8 bases are shared with TRBD2. Losses at the gene ends were 2 bases for V and 3 bases for J; bases not matched to a gene: 8. Germline CDR1 and CDR2: SGHRS and YFSETQ. CDR3 length equals 16 residues. The CDR3 DNA reads as TGCGCCAGCAGCTTCGGCTATAGCGGGAAGACAGATACGCAGTATTTT. It codes for CASSFGYSGKTDTQYF.